This T cell receptor (beta chain) is drawn from a study of blood T cell repertoires in COVID-19 (dated by TCRdb to about 2020). With respect to the entire study: Recovered participants in ImmuneRACE Cohort 3 were defined by two consecutive negative NP/OP PCR tests, clearance by a healthcare professional, or resolution of symptoms. The prospective study material was composed of cDNA or gDNA derived from T cells, B-cell-depleted T cells, or PBMCs. The repertoires were made available in a free public database intended to serve as a resource for research on the immune response to SARS-CoV-2. HLA class I and class II types, where available, came from metadata supplied by the sample provider rather than from assay-based typing. A de-identified subject ID, COVID-19 status, age in years and sex were almost always included in the sample metadata. Samples were obtained from the ongoing ImmuneRACE study (first 160 participants) and from 1,254 subjects provided by 6 global collaborators. Deeply sampled blood TCRbeta repertoires from subjects exposed to, actively infected with, or recovered from COVID-19 were included in the dataset. The collaborator samples originated in the United States, Italy and Spain and spanned the acute and convalescent phases of COVID-19. Overall results and qualifications from the work: The amount of clinical and demographic metadata varied by source and participant and was provided uncurated.

Concerning this clone itself: What antigen it recognizes has not been identified. Nothing much larger sits one base from this clone, and base qualities are not available.

TCRbeta CDR3 regions were amplified from genomic DNA using the immunoSEQ Assay, a bias-controlled multiplex PCR. As for the original processing: Nucleated cell counts per sample were estimated from amplification of reference gene primers within the assay. To quantify the absolute abundance of each unique TCRbeta CDR3 rearrangement, sequence reads were collapsed and filtered. For each sample, productive Simpson clonality was calculated as the square root of Simpson's diversity index across productive rearrangements. The clones in this table, taken by TCRdb from immuneACCESS, are in-frame only. Not every clone is retained; where verified, under half of the shortfall comes from an unresolved V gene, and the cause of the rest is unknown. From that table come the V and J calls and clone size; the DNA was used to work out D and trimming. This sample has 120,000 to 150,000 clones in its table, and approximately 80% of those were observed once. More than 3% of the sample goes to the ten largest clones.

In the prospective study, participants were roughly 18 to 100 years old, resided in 20 to 30 geographic areas of the United States, and were enrolled through a virtual design. In the prospective study, cohorts were assigned on the basis of participant-reported clinical history obtained from a screening survey and a study questionnaire. In the prospective study, mobile phlebotomists collected whole blood, serum and a nasopharyngeal or oropharyngeal swab from each participant. Prospective study participants could optionally give additional blood draws and questionnaires over an approximately 2-month period. Prospective study blood samples were shipped either frozen or at room temperature before DNA extraction. Compared with germline, V lacks 5 bases and J lacks 3 bases; bases without a gene match: 3. From its cysteine to its phenylalanine, the CDR3 spans 14 amino acids. Just the 42-base CDR3 DNA is kept, in frame starting at base 1. From the germline V gene, CDR1 is WSHSY and CDR2 is SAAADI.

This receptor was taken from a man aged 45-60 years in a cohort exposed to, infected with or recovered from COVID-19 (not recorded which). Sequencing used PBMCs or T cells enriched from blood (not recorded which). In this chain, TRBV10-2 is recombined with TRBJ2-2, and 7 junction bases match TRBD1. This receptor carries the CDR3 CASSNTGDTGELFF. The bases are TGCGCCAGCAGTAACACAGGGGACACCGGGGAGCTGTTTTTT.